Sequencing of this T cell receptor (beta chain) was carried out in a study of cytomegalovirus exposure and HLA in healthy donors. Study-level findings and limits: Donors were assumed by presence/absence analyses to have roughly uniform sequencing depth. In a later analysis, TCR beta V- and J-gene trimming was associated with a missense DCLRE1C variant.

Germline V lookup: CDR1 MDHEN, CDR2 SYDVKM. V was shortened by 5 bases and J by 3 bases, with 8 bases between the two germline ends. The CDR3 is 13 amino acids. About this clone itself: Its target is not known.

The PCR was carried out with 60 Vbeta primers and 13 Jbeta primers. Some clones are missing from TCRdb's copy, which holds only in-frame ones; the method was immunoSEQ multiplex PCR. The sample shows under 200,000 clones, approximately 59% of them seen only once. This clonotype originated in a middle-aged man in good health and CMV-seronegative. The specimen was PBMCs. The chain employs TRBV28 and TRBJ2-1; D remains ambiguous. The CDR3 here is CASSPAGYNEQFF. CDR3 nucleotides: TGTGCCAGCAGTCCAGCAGGCTACAATGAGCAGTTCTTC.